Detailed here is one T cell receptor (beta chain). Germline CDR1 is PRHDT and CDR2 is FYEKMQ (reference sequence). CDR3 length: 13 residues. TCRdb re-called the 5' RACE reads and shows each CDR3 protein once, DNA omitted. This listing includes about 210,000 distinct CDR3 sequences. This sample is part of a study of monozygotic twins with inflammatory bowel disease. Sequenced sample: blood. The chain joins TRBV13 to TRBJ2-2; the TCRdb call, TRBD2, lacks DNA for checking. This TCR was sampled from a human donor with ulcerative colitis or Crohn's disease, or a healthy co-twin of an affected twin (not recorded which). The CDR3 sequence is CASSSGLTGELFF.